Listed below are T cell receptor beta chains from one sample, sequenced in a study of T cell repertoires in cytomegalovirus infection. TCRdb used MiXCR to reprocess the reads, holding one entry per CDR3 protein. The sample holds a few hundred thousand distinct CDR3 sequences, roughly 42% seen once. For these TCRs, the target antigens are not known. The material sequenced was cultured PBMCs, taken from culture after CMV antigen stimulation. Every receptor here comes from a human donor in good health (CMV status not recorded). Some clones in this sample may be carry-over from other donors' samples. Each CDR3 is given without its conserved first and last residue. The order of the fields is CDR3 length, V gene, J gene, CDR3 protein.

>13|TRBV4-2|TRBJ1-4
ASSEEQGSGEKLF
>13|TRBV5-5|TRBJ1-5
ASSLGTDRGQPQH
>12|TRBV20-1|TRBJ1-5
SARTGRYNQPQH
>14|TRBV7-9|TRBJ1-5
ASSLEIGGAPQPQH
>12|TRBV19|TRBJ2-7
ASTPRGSSYEQY
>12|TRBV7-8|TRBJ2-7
ASSLAGGRGEQY
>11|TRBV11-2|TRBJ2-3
ATTPEPTDTQY
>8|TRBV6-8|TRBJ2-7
ASGLYEQY
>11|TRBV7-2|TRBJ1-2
ASSFIGGWGYT
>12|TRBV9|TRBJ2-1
ASSSRWPNNEQF
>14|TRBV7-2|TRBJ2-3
ASSWGLAGSTDTQY
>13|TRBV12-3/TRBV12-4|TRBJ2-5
ASSLTRDQRETQY
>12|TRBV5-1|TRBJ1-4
ASSPSSNGEKLF
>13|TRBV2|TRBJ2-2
ASSEGGEATGELF
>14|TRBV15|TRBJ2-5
ATSRDRGRFKETQY
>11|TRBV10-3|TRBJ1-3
TISGFSGNTIY
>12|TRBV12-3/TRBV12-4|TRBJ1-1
ASSPQSLSTEAF
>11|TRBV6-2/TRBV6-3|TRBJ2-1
ASNPFLEGEQF